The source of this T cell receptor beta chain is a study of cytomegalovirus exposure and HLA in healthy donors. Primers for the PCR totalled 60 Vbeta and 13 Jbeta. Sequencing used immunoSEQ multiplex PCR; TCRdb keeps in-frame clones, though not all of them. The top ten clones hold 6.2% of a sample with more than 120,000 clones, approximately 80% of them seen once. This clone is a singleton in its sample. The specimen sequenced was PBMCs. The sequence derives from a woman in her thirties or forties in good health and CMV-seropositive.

The DNA of the CDR3 is TGTGCCAGCAGCTTGTGGGGAGGACCCGCGAACACCGGGGAGCTGTTTTTT. It translates to CASSLWGGPANTGELFF. The rearrangement uses TRBV5-8 and TRBJ2-2, with D possibly TRBD2 on 6 matching bases. Germline V gene data show CDR1 as SGHTS and CDR2 as YDEGEE. The CDR3 runs 17 residues. Trimming shortened V by 1 base and J by 0 bases, and 13 bases separated the two germline ends.